This entry concerns a single T cell receptor (beta chain). The data derive from a study of blood T cell repertoires in COVID-19. About the research overall: Samples came from the United States, Italy and Spain, spanning acute and convalescent COVID-19. The cDNA or gDNA used as material had been derived from T cells, B-cell-depleted T cells, or PBMCs.

The V gene's germline CDR1 is LNHDA and CDR2 SQIVND (reference sequence). The CDR3 has 13 amino acids. V lost 1 base and J lost 3, with 7 bases in between. In the original processing: By means of reference gene primer amplification, nucleated cell counts were estimated. TCRdb's copy holds only in-frame clones and misses some; the assay was immunoSEQ multiplex PCR. The V and J calls and clone size are taken from that table; D and trimming were inferred from the DNA. The sample has 230,000 or so clones; over 75% are singletons. This chain uses TRBV19 with TRBJ2-7; no firm D call. The sequenced material came from peripheral blood. The sequence was obtained from a man aged 40-55 years with active or convalescent COVID-19. The DNA of the CDR3 is TGTGCCAGTAGTATAGGGTCCGGCTACGAGCAGTACTTC. Its protein product is CASSIGSGYEQYF.